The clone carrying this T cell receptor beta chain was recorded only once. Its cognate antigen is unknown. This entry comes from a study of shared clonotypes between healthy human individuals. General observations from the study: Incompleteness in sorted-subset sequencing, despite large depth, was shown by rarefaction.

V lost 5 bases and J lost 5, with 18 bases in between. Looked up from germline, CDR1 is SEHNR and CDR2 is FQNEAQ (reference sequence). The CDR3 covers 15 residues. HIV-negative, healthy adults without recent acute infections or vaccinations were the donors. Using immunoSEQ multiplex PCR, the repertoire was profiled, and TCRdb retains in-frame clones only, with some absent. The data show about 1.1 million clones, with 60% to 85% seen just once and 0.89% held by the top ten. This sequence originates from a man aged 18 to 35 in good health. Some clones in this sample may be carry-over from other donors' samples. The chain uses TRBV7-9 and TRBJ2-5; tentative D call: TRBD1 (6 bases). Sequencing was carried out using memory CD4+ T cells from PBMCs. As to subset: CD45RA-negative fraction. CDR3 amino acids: CASSTRLGAGETQYF. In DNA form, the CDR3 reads TGTGCCAGCAGCACCAGATTGGGGGCCGGGGAGACCCAGTACTTC.